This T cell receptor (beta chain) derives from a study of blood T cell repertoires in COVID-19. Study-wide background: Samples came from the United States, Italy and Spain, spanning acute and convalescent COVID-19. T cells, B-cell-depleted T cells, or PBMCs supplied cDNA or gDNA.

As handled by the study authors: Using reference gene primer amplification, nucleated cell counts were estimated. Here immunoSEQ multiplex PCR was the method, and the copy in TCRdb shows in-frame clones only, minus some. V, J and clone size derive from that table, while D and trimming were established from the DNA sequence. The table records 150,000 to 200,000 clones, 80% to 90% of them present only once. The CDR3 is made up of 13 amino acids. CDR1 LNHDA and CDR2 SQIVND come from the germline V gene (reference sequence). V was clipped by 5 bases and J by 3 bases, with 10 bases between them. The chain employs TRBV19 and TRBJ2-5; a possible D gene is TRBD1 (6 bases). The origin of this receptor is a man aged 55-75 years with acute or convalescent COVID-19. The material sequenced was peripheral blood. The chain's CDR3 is CASSWDTKETQYF. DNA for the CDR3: TGTGCCAGTAGTTGGGACACGAAAGAGACCCAGTACTTC.